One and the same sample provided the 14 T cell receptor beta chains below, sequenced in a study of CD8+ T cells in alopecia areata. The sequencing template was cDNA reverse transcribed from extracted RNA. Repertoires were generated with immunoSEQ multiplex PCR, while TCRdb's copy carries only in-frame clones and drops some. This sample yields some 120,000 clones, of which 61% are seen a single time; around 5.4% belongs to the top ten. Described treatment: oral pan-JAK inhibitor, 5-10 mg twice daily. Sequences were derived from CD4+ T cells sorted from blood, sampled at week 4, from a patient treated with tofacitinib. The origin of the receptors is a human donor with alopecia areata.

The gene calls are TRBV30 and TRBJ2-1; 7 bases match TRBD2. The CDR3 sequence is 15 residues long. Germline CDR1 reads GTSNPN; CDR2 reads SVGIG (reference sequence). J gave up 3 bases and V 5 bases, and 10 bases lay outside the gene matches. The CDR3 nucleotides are TGTGCCTGGCTCCGCGGGAGACTCCTCTACAATGAGCAGTTCTTC. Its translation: CAWLRGRLLYNEQFF.

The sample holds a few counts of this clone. CDR3 loop: CSVSSPGETQYF. The CDR3 nucleotides are TGCAGCGTTTCTAGTCCCGGAGAGACCCAGTACTTC. The chain combines TRBV29-1 with TRBJ2-5; the D is unclear. The CDR3 sequence is 12 residues long. Germline loops: CDR1 SQVTM, CDR2 ANQGSEA. Deletions cut 5 bases from V and 4 bases from J, with 11 bases between.

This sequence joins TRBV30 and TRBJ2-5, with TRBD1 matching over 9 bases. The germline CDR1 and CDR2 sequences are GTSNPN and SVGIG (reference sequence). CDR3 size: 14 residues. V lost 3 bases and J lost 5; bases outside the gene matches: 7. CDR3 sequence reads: CAWRPGQGSETQYF. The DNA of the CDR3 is TGTGCCTGGAGGCCGGGACAGGGATCGGAGACCCAGTACTTC.

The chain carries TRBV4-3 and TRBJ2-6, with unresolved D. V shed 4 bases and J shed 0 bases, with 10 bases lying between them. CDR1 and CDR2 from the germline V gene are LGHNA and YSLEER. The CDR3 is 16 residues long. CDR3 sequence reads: CASSPGVGSGANVLTF. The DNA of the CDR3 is TGCGCCAGCAGCCCCGGAGTCGGCTCTGGGGCCAACGTCCTGACTTTC.

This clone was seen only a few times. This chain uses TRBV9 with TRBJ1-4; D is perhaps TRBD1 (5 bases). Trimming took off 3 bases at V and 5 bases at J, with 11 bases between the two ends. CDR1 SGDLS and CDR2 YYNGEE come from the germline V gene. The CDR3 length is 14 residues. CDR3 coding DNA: TGTGCCAGCAGCGCCGGGACGGAGAATGAAAAACTGTTTTTT. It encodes CASSAGTENEKLFF. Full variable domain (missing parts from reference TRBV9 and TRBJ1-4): DSGVTQTPKHLITATGQRVTLRCSPRSGDLSVYWYQQSLDQGLQFLIQYYNGEERAKGNILERFSAQQFPDLHSELNLSSLELGDSALYFCASSAGTENEKLFFGSGTQLSVL.

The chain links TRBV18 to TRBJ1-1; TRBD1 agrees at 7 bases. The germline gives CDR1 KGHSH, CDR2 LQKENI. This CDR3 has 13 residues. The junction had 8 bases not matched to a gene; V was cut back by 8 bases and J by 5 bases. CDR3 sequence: CASQGGILTEAFF. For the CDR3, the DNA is TGTGCCAGCCAAGGGGGCATACTGACTGAAGCTTTCTTT.

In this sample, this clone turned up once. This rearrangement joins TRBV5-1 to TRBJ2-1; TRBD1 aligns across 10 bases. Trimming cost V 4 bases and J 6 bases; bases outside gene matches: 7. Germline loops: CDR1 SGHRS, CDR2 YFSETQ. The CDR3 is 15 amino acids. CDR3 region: CASSVGTGEGNEQFF. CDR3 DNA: TGCGCCAGCAGCGTCGGGACAGGGGAGGGCAATGAGCAGTTCTTC.

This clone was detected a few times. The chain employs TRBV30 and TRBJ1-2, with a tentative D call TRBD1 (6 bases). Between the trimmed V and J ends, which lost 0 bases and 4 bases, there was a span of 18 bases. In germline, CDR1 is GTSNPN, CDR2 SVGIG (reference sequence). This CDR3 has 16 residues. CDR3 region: CAWSVMWGADGYGYTF. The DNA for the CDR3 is TGTGCCTGGAGTGTGATGTGGGGGGCCGATGGCTATGGCTACACCTTC.

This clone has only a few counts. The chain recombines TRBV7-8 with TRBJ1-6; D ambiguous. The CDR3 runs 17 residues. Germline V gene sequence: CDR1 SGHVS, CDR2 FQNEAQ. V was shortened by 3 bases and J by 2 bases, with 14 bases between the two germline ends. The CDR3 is CASSFVEGWTYNSPLHF. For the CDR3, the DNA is TGTGCCAGCAGCTTCGTCGAGGGTTGGACCTATAATTCACCCCTCCACTTT. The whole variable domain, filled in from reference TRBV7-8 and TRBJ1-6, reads GAGVSQSPRYKVAKRGQDVALRCDPISGHVSLFWYQQALGQGPEFLTYFQNEAQLDKSGLPSDRFFAERPEGSVSTLKIQRTQQEDSAVYLCASSFVEGWTYNSPLHFGNGTRLTVT.

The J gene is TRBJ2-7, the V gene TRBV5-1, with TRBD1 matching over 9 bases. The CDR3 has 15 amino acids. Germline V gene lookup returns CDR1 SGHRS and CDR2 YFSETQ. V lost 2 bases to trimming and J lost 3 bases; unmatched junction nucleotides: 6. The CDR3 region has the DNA TGCGCCAGCAGCTTATCGACGGGACAGGGCTACGAGCAGTACTTC. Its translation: CASSLSTGQGYEQYF. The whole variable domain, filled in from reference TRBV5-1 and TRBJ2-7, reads KAGVTQTPRYLIKTRGQQVTLSCSPISGHRSVSWYQQTPGQGLQFLFEYFSETQRNKGNFPGRFSGRQFSNSRSEMNVSTLELGDSALYLCASSLSTGQGYEQYFGPGTRLTVT.

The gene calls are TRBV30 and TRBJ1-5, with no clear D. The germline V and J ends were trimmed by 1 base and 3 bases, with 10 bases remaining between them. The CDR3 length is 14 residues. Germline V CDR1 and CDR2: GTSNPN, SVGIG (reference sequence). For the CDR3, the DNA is TGTGCCTGGAGTGCCGGACGGAACAATCAGCCCCAGCATTTT. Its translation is CAWSAGRNNQPQHF.

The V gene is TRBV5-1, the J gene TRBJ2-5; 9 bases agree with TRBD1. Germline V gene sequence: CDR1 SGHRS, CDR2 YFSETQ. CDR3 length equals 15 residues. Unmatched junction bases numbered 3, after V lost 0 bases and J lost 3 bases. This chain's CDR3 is CASSLGDRAKETQYF. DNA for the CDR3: TGCGCCAGCAGCTTGGGGGACAGGGCGAAAGAGACCCAGTACTTC.

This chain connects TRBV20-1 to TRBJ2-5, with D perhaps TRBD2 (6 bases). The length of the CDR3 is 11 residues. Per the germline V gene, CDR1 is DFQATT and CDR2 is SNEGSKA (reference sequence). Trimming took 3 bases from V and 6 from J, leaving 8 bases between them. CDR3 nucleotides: TGCAGTGCTAGGGGGGGACAGACCCAGTACTTC. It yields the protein CSARGGQTQYF.

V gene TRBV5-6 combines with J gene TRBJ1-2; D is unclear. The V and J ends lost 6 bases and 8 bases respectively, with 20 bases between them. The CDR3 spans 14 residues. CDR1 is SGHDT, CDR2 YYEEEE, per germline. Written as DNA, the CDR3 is TGTGCCAGCACCAGCGTCCGAACACTGGAAGGCTACACCTTC. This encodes CASTSVRTLEGYTF.